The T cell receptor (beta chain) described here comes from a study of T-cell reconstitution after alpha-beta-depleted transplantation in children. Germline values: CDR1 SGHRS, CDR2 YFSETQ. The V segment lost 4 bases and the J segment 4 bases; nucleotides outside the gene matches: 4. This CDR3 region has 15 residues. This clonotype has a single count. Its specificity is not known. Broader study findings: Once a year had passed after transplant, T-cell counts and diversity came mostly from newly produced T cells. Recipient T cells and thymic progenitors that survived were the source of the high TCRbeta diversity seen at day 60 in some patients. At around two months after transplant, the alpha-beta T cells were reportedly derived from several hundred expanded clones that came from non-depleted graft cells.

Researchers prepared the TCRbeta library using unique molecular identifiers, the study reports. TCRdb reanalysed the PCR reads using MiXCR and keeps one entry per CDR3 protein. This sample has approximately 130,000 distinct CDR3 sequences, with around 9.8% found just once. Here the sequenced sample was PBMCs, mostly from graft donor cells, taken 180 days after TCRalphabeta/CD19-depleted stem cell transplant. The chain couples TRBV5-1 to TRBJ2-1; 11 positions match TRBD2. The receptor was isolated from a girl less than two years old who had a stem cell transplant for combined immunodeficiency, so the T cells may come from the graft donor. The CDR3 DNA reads TGCGCCAGCAGCCTGTGGACTAGCGGGTACAATGAGCAGTTCTTC. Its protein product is CASSLWTSGYNEQFF.